The sequence of this T cell receptor (beta chain) was determined in a study of shared clonotypes between healthy human individuals. Study overall: CD4 naive and CD4 memory each took three plates per donor, while CD8 naive took two and CD8 memory one.

Some clones are missing from TCRdb's copy, which holds only in-frame ones; the method was immunoSEQ multiplex PCR. The sample lists about 2.3 million clones; under 95% were seen once. V shed 0 bases and J shed 5 bases, with 14 bases lying between them. Germline CDR1 reads LNHNV; CDR2 reads YYDKDF (reference sequence). CDR3 length: 16 residues. Caucasian adults living in Nashville, Tennessee, provided all samples. CD4+ cells were split into CD45RA+ naive and CD45RA-negative memory subsets. The chain combines TRBV15 with TRBJ2-1, with D perhaps matching TRBD1 or TRBD2 (6 bases each). This clonotype was obtained from a man between 18 and 29 years old in good health. Some clones in this sample may be carry-over from other donors' samples. Sequences were obtained from naive CD4+ T cells from PBMCs. Subset defined: CD45RA+ positively selected. The CDR3 DNA sequence: TGTGCCACCAGCAGAGAACCCAACGGGGGCAACAATGAGCAGTTCTTC. Its translation is CATSREPNGGNNEQFF.